This entry features one T cell receptor beta chain sequence. Its recognized antigen is unknown. The input lacks base qualities; no much larger clone sits a single base away. V lost 6 bases and J lost 2 bases, and the count of bases not matched to a germline gene is 7. The germline V gene (reference sequence) specifies LNHDA as CDR1 and SQIVND as CDR2. Including cysteine and phenylalanine, the CDR3 has 14 amino acids. Just the 42-base CDR3 DNA is kept, in frame starting at base 1. The data were obtained in a study of human versus mouse CDR3 diversity and MHC coevolution (dated by TCRdb to about 2017). For the wider study: The immunoSEQ assay was reported to detect one in 200,000 T cells and to minimize multiplex PCR amplification bias. Across mouse and human samples, the number of valid reads per sample ranged from about 5.5 x 10^6 to 1.7 x 10^7. Human naive CD4 T cell repertoires served as a reference for TCR selection on multiple MHC II alleles, compared against human-TCR-locus transgenic mice with single MHC II. The human cohort comprised three healthy volunteer blood donors, one aged 30 to 39, one aged 40 to 50 and one aged 60 to 69 at collection. The investigation overall reported the following: Because human T cells were selected on roughly six MHC II alleles, repertoire diversity was not considered directly comparable between humans and mice. On average, humans had more CDR3 deletions and insertions than mice, indicating greater exonuclease and TdT activity. The largest TCR beta repertoire according to iCHAO1 estimates belonged to humans, at 1.5 million to 2 million clonotypes, a result attributed likely to selection by multiple MHC II molecules. Two of the three human donors showed the lowest clonal inequality scores among all compared groups.

Fluorescence-activated cell sorting was used to pull naive CD4 T cells, meaning cells that were CD45RO-negative and CD62L-positive, out of the PBMCs. Roughly 50 ml of fresh peripheral blood was collected from each donor, and PBMCs were isolated by Ficoll density centrifugation. Cell sorting was carried out on a FACSAria III instrument, and a purity above 85% was achieved for all samples. The QIAGEN blood and tissue kit was used to extract genomic DNA from the sorted cells, and that DNA was then quantified on a NanoDrop 1000. TCR alpha and beta chains were deep sequenced and quantified on the immunoSEQ platform using multiplex PCR of genomic DNA. Turning to the authors' computational methods: Annotation of the TCR sequences relied on IMGT gene and region definitions. Out-of-frame rearrangements were used as a proxy for the preselection repertoire and compared with in-frame clonotypes. To estimate repertoire size, the study used the iCHAO1 estimator that comes with the immunoSEQ platform. A Gini index based on the Lorenz curve was applied to in-frame amino acid clonotypes to measure clonal inequality. Shared clonotypes were counted with the intersect function of the R package tcR, and similarity was scored with the Jaccard index. V, J and V-J usage frequencies went into a principal component analysis run with the R prcomp function, with no normalization applied. Not all clones reach the TCRdb copy of this immuneACCESS table, which keeps in-frame sequences only. Checked studies attribute under half of the gap to unresolved V genes and leave the rest unexplained. The D gene and trimming were derived from the DNA, and the V and J assignments and clone size from that table. The sample contains around 59,000 clones, around 94% of them found a single time. Jointly, the top ten make up approximately 17% of the sample.

This TCR was sampled from a person between 55 and 69 years old in good health. The sequencing input was naive CD4+ T cells from blood. The cell subset or site label, read with the paper, signifies: CD45RO-negative CD62L-positive naive CD4 T cells. The chain employs TRBV19 and TRBJ2-7; TRBD1 agrees with 7 junctional bases. The CDR3 protein sequence reads: CASRGGQGAYEQYF. The DNA is TGTGCCAGTAGAGGGGGCCAGGGGGCCTACGAGCAGTACTTC.